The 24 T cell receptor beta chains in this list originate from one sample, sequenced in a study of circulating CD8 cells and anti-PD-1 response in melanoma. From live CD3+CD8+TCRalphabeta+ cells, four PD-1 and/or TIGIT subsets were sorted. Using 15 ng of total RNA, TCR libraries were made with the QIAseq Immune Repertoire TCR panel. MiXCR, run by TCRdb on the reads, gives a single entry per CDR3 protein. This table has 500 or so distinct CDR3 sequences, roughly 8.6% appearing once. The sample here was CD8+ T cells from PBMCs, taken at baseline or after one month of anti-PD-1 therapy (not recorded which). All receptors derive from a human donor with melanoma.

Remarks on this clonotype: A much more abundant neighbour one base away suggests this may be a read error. In nucleotides, the CDR3 is TGCGCCAGCAGCTTGGCCTGGGGACAGTTCCATGGCTACACCTTC. It yields the protein CASSLAWGQFHGYTF. The genes are TRBV5-1 and TRBJ1-2, with 7 bases identical to TRBD1. V dropped 0 bases and J dropped 6; count of bases not matched to a gene: 8. Germline V CDR1 and CDR2: SGHRS, YFSETQ. CDR3 size: 15 residues.

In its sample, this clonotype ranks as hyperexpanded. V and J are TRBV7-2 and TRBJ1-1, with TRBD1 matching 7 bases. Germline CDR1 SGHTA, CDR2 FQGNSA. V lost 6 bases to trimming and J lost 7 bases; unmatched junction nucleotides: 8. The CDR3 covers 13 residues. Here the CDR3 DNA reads TGTGCCAGCAGGAGGACAGGACCGGTTGAAGCTTTCTTT. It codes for CASRRTGPVEAFF.

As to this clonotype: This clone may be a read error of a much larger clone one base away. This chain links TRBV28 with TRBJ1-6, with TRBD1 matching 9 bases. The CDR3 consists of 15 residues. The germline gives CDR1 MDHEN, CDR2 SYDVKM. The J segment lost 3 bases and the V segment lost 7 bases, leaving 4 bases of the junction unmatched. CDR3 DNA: TGTGCCAGCACAAAGACAGGGGGCTATAATTCACCCCTCCACTTT. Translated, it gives CASTKTGGYNSPLHF. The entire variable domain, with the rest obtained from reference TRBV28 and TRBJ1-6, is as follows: DVKVTQSSRYLVKRTGEKVFLECVQDMDHENMFWYRQDPGLGLRLIYFSYDVKMKEKGDIPEGYSVSREKKERFSLILESASTNQTSMYLCASTKTGGYNSPLHFGNGTRLTVT.

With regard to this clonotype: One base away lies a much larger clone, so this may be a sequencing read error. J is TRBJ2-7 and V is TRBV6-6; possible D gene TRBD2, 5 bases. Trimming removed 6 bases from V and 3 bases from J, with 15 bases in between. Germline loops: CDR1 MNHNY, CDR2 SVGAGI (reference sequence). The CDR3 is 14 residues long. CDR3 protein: CASSPGSELYEQYF. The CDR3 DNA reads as TGTGCCAGCAGCCCGGGGTCAGAACTCTACGAGCAGTACTTC.

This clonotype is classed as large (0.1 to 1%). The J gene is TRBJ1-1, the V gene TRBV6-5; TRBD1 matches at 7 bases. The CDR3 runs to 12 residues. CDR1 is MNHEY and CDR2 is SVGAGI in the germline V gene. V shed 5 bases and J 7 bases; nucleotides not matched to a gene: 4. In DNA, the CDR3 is TGTGCCAGCAGTGCGGACAGGATTGAAGCTTTCTTT. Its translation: CASSADRIEAFF.

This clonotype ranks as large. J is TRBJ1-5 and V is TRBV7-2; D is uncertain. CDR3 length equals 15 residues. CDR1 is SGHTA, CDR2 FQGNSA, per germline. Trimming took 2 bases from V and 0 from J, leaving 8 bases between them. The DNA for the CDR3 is TGTGCCAGCAGCTTATTACCAAATAGCAATCAGCCCCAGCATTTT. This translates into CASSLLPNSNQPQHF.

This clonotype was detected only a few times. CDR3 nucleotides: TGTGCCAGCAGTTACAGGACCGAACCCTACGAGCAGTACTTC. Translated: CASSYRTEPYEQYF. The chain is built from TRBV6-5 and TRBJ2-7; D uncertain. This CDR3 contains 14 residues. Germline values: CDR1 MNHEY, CDR2 SVGAGI. V lost 2 bases to trimming and J lost 2 bases, with 10 bases between them.

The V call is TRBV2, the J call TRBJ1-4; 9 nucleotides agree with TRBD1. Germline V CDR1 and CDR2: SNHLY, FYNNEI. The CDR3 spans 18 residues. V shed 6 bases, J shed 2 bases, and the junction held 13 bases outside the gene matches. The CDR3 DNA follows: TGTGCCAGCAGGGTGGACAGGGGCGGCGGAGCGACTAATGAAAAACTGTTTTTT. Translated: CASRVDRGGGATNEKLFF.

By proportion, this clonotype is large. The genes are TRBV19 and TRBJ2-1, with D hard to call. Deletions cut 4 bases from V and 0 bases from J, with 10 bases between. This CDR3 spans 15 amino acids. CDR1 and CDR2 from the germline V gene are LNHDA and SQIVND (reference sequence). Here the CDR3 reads CASSTSLASYNEQFF. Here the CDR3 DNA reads TGTGCCAGTAGTACTTCACTGGCCTCCTACAATGAGCAGTTCTTC.

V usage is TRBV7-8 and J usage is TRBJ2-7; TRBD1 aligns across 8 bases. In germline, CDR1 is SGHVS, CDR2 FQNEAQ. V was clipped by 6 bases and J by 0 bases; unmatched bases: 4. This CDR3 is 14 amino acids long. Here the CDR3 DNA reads TGTGCCAGCAGGTCGGGACAGGTCTCCTACGAGCAGTACTTC. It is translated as CASRSGQVSYEQYF.

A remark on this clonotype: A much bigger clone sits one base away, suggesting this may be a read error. This CDR3 is CASSSRGAYNGQFF. The DNA for the CDR3 is TGTGCCAGCAGCTCTCGGGGAGCTTACAATGGGCAGTTCTTC. The V and J genes are TRBV5-4 and TRBJ2-1, with D perhaps matching TRBD2 (5 bases). This CDR3 comprises 14 residues. Germline loops: CDR1 SGHNT, CDR2 YYREEE (reference sequence).

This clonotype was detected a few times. The CDR3 here is CASSSTVPRLDKTYEQYF. The CDR3 DNA reads as TGTGCCAGCAGCTCCACCGTACCTAGACTAGACAAAACCTACGAGCAGTACTTC. This chain links TRBV7-2 with TRBJ2-7; D might be TRBD2 (6 bases). Deletions cut 4 bases from V and 2 bases from J, with 24 bases between. The germline CDR1 and CDR2 sequences are SGHTA and FQGNSA. The CDR3 is 18 amino acids.

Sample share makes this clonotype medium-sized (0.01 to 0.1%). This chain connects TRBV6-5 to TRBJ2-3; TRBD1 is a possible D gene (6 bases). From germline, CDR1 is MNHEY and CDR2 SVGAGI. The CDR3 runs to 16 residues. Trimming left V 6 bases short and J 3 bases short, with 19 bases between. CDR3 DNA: TGTGCCAGCAGCACCGACAGGATCGGGTTGACAGATACGCAGTATTTT. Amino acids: CASSTDRIGLTDTQYF.

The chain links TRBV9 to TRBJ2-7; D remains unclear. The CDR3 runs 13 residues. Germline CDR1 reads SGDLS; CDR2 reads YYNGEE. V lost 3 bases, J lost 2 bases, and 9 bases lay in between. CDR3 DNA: TGTGCCAGCAGCGGGGGTGAAGCCTACGAGCAGTACTTC. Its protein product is CASSGGEAYEQYF.

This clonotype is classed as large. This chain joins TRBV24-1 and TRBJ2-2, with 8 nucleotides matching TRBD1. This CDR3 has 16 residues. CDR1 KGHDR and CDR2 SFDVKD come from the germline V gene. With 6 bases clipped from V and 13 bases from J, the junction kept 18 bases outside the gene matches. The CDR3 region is CATSTIPGQDRSVLFF. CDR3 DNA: TGTGCCACCAGTACCATACCGGGACAGGATCGCAGTGTGCTGTTTTTT.

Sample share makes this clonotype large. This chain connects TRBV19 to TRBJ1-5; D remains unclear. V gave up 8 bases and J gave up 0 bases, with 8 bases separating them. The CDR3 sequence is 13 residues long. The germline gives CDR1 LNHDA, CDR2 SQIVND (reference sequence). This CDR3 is CASDEYSNQPQHF. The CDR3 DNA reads TGTGCCAGTGATGAATATAGCAATCAGCCCCAGCATTTT.

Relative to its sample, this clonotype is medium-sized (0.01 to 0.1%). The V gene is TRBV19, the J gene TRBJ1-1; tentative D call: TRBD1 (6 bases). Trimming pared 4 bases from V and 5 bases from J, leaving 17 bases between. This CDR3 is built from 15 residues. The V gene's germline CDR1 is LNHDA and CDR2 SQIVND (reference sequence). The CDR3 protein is CASSTVPGEGTEAFF. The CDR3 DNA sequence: TGTGCCAGTAGTACAGTACCAGGGGAGGGTACTGAAGCTTTCTTT.

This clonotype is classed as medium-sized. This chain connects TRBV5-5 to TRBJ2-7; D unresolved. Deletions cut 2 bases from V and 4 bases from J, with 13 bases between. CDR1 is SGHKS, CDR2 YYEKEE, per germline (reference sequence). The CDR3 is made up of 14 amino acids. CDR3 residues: CASSFLLVGYEQYF. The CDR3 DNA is TGTGCCAGCAGCTTTCTCCTCGTTGGGTACGAGCAGTACTTC.

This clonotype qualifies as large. The chain's CDR3 is CTTGGWGNTEAFF. Here the CDR3 DNA reads TGCACCACCGGCGGGTGGGGGAACACTGAAGCTTTCTTT. The chain links TRBV29-1 to TRBJ1-1; the D is unclear. In germline, CDR1 is SQVTM, CDR2 ANQGSEA. The CDR3 spans 13 residues.

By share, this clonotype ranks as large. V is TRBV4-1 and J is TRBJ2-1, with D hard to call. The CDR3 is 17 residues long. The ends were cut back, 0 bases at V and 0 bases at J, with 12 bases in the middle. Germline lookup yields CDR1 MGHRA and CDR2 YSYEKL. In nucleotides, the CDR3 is TGCGCCAGCAGCCAAGATGCCGGCCTGAGCTCCTACAATGAGCAGTTCTTC. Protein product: CASSQDAGLSSYNEQFF.

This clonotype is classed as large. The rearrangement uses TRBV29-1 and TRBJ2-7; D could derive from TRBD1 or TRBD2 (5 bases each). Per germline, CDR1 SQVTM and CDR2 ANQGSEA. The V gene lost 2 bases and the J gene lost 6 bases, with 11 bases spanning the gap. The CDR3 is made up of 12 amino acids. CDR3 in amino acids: CSVEKGAGEQYF. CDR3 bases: TGCAGCGTTGAAAAAGGGGCGGGCGAGCAGTACTTC.

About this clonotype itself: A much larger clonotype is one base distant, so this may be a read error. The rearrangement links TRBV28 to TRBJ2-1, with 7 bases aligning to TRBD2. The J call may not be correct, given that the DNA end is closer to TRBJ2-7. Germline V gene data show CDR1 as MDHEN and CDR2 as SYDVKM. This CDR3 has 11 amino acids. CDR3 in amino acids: CASSTSVEQYF. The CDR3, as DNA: TGTGCCAGCAGCACTAGCGTTGAGCAGTACTTC.

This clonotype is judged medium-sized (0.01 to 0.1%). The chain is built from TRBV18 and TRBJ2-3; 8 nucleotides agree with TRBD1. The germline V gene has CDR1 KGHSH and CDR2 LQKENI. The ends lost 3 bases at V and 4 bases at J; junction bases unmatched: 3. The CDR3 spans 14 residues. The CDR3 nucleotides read TGTGCCAGCTCACCCGGACAGGGTTCAGATACGCAGTATTTT. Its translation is CASSPGQGSDTQYF.

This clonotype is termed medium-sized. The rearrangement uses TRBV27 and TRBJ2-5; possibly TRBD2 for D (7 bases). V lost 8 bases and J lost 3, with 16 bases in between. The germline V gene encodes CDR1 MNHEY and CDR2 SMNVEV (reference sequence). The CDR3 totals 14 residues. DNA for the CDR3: TGTGCCAGCGGGGGGGCTTTCACGGAAGAGACCCAGTACTTC. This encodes CASGGAFTEETQYF.